This T cell receptor beta chain was found in a study of siplizumab effects on memory and regulatory T cells. This CDR3 region has 16 residues. V was shortened by 5 bases and J by 0 bases, with 13 bases between the two germline ends. Germline V gene sequence: CDR1 SSHAT, CDR2 FNYEAQ (reference sequence). As to this clone: The antigen is not known.

Assaying covered about 10^5 TCR templates per sample. Sequencing used immunoSEQ multiplex PCR; TCRdb keeps in-frame clones, though not all of them. The table includes 75,000 to 100,000 clones, roughly 94% detected once. Study-wide points: To unstimulated subsets, only a minor fraction of alloreactive clones could be mapped. Naive T cells were seen as more diverse than memory cells and as major alloresponse contributors. The authors could not assign a naive or memory phenotype to roughly 75-96% of proliferating CD4+ or CD8+ clones.

The chain combines TRBV7-7 with TRBJ2-2; D gene uncertain. This clonotype was sampled from a human donor in good health. Sequencing was done on a sample of non-Treg CD4+ T cells sorted from blood. The DNA for the CDR3 is TGTGCCAGCAGCGCTACTACCCTAGCGAACACCGGGGAGCTGTTTTTT. It specifies CASSATTLANTGELFF.